This passage covers 12 T cell receptor beta chains from one sample sequenced in a study of CD8+ T cells in alopecia areata. It was cDNA, reverse transcribed from extracted RNA, that served as the sequencing template. Here immunoSEQ multiplex PCR was the method, and the copy in TCRdb shows in-frame clones only, minus some. The table has some 120,000 clones, over 50% seen once. Sequencing used CD4+ T cells sorted from blood, obtained at week 0. All receptors derive from a human donor with alopecia areata.

Only one count was recorded for this clone. The V and J genes are TRBV30 and TRBJ2-5; 9 positions match TRBD2. The germline gives CDR1 GTSNPN, CDR2 SVGIG (reference sequence). This CDR3 region has 16 residues. The trim removed 1 base at V and 4 bases at J, leaving 10 bases unmatched. The CDR3 nucleotides are TGTGCCTGGAGTGCCGAGGCGGGAGGGCCCAGAGAGACCCAGTACTTC. It specifies CAWSAEAGGPRETQYF. Using reference TRBV30 and TRBJ2-5 for the parts outside the CDR3, the full variable domain is SQTIHQWPATLVQPVGSPLSLECTVEGTSNPNLYWYRQAAGRGLQLLFYSVGIGQISSEVPQNLSASRPQDRQFILSSKKLLLSDSGFYLCAWSAEAGGPRETQYFGPGTRLLVL.

This clone was picked up a small number of times. The chain couples TRBV28 to TRBJ2-2, with a possible D match to TRBD2 (5 bases). V was cut by 3 bases and J by 4 bases, with 12 bases left in between. The CDR3 is made up of 15 amino acids. Germline V gene data show CDR1 as MDHEN and CDR2 as SYDVKM. In DNA form, the CDR3 reads TGTGCCAGCAGTTTTGGCGGAGGCCGCACCGGGGAGCTGTTTTTT. This sequence encodes CASSFGGGRTGELFF.

This chain joins TRBV18 and TRBJ1-5; perhaps TRBD1 as D (6 bases). Trimming pared 3 bases from V and 5 bases from J, leaving 11 bases between. The CDR3 is 14 residues long. The germline gives CDR1 KGHSH, CDR2 LQKENI. The DNA for the CDR3 is TGTGCCAGCTCACCGGAGGCAGGGGATCAGCCCCAGCATTTT. It specifies CASSPEAGDQPQHF.

The chain links TRBV7-9 to TRBJ1-6, with TRBD1 matching over 12 bases. This CDR3 spans 17 amino acids. Germline V lookup: CDR1 SEHNR, CDR2 FQNEAQ (reference sequence). With 4 bases clipped from V and 9 bases from J, the junction kept 10 bases outside the gene matches. This chain's CDR3 is CASSSRDRGRVPSPLHF. The CDR3 nucleotides are TGTGCCAGCAGCTCCCGGGACAGGGGGCGAGTACCTTCACCCCTCCACTTT.

V usage is TRBV15 and J usage is TRBJ1-5; possibly TRBD1 for D (5 bases). CDR1 and CDR2 (germline): LNHNV, YYDKDF (reference sequence). V was trimmed by 0 bases and J by 0 bases, leaving 9 bases between them. The CDR3 sequence is 16 residues long. CDR3 region: CATSRDVRDSNQPQHF. DNA of the CDR3: TGTGCCACCAGCAGAGATGTCAGGGATAGCAATCAGCCCCAGCATTTT.

This rearrangement joins TRBV6-5 to TRBJ1-2, with no clear D. Germline CDR1 and CDR2: MNHEY and SVGAGI. V lost 6 bases and J 1 base, leaving 6 bases between the germline ends. CDR3 length equals 12 residues. The CDR3 sequence: CASRDRNYGYTF. The CDR3 nucleotides are TGTGCCAGCAGGGACCGTAACTATGGCTACACCTTC.

This chain connects TRBV29-1 to TRBJ1-4; TRBD1 matches at 10 bases. Trimming at V came to 7 bases and at J to 4 bases, leaving 6 bases not matched to a gene. In germline, CDR1 is SQVTM, CDR2 ANQGSEA. This CDR3 is built from 14 residues. The CDR3 protein is CSGGQGSGNEKLFF. In DNA form, the CDR3 reads TGCAGCGGGGGACAGGGGAGCGGTAATGAAAAACTGTTTTTT.

This clone was seen a few times. J is TRBJ2-5 and V is TRBV9; 9 bases line up with TRBD2. Germline V CDR1 and CDR2: SGDLS, YYNGEE. This CDR3 has 16 residues. Trimming took 0 bases from V and 3 from J; bases not matched to a gene: 6. The CDR3 here is CASSVGASGAEETQYF. The CDR3 bases are TGTGCCAGCAGCGTAGGGGCTAGCGGGGCCGAAGAGACCCAGTACTTC.

The chain joins TRBV19 to TRBJ2-2; D gene ambiguous. The CDR3 spans 14 residues. Germline CDR1 LNHDA, CDR2 SQIVND (reference sequence). Trimming removed 2 bases at V and 4 bases at J, with 8 bases between. The CDR3 nucleotides are TGTGCCAGTAGTATACCCGGAAGCACCGGGGAGCTGTTTTTT. This translates into CASSIPGSTGELFF.

V and J are TRBV30 and TRBJ2-3; D is possibly TRBD1 (6 bases). The CDR3 consists of 12 residues. In germline, CDR1 is GTSNPN, CDR2 SVGIG (reference sequence). Between the trimmed V and J ends, which lost 7 bases and 0 bases, there was a span of 8 bases. DNA of the CDR3: TGTGCCTTGGACAGAAGCACAGATACGCAGTATTTT. It encodes CALDRSTDTQYF. The full variable domain, its missing parts supplied by reference TRBV30 and TRBJ2-3, is SQTIHQWPATLVQPVGSPLSLECTVEGTSNPNLYWYRQAAGRGLQLLFYSVGIGQISSEVPQNLSASRPQDRQFILSSKKLLLSDSGFYLCALDRSTDTQYFGPGTRLTVL.

The V gene is TRBV28, the J gene TRBJ2-7; tentative D call: TRBD2 (7 bases). The germline CDR1 and CDR2 sequences are MDHEN and SYDVKM. Trimming stripped 3 bases from V and 3 bases from J, with 18 bases between. The CDR3 has 16 amino acids. This chain's CDR3 is CASSFPGGGRGYEQYF. As DNA, the CDR3 is TGTGCCAGCAGTTTCCCGGGGGGCGGGAGAGGCTACGAGCAGTACTTC.

The genes are TRBV4-2 and TRBJ2-6; D is possibly TRBD1 or TRBD2 (5 bases each). This CDR3 comprises 15 residues. The V and J ends lost 2 bases and 7 bases respectively, with 12 bases between them. CDR1 is LGHNA, CDR2 YNFKEQ, per germline. The CDR3 loop reads CASSQQLRGANVLTF. CDR3 coding DNA: TGTGCCAGCAGCCAACAACTGAGGGGAGCCAACGTCCTGACTTTC.